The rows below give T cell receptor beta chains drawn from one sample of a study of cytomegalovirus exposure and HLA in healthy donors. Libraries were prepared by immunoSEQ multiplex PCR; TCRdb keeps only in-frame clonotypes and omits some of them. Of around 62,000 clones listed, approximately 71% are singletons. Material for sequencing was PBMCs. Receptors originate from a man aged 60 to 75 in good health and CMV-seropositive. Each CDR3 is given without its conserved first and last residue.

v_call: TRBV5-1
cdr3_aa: ASSPDSNTYEQY

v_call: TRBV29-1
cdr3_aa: SVELVGTGDFNEQF

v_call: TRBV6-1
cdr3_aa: ASSRDSNSNQPQH

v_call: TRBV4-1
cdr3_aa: ASSQQGGGNQPQH

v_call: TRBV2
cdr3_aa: ASSGNQGDTQY

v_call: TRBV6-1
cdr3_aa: ASSGMVALTGELF

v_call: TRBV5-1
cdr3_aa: ASSLLVDYGYT

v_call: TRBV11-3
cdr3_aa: ASSSDRDRGGGELF

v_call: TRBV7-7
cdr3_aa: ASSWGGAYNEQF

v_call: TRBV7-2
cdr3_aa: ASSIQGLPNEKLF

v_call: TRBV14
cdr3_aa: ASSQGVEDEQY

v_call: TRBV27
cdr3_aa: ASSLLGQGPNTEAF

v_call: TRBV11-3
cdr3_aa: ASSLNTLAATGELF

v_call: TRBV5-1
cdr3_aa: ASSASGAVTGELF

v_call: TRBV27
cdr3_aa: ASSLGQGFRTEAF

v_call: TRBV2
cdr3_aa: ASRPDRGPSYEQY

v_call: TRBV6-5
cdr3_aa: ASSRPGQGLNEQF

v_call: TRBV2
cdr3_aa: ASVNRDMGYGYT

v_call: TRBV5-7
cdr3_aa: ASSGWATQGHEQY

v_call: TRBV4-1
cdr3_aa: ASSQDVGRGGNQPQH

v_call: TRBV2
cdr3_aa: ASSLLAGANTGELF

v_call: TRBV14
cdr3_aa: ASSPGETQY

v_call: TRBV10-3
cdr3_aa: AISDLMEPRTQY

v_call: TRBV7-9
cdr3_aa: ASSLETGSHQY

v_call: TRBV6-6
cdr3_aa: ASSYEGNYGYT

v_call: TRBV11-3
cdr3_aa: ASSFTAANYGYT

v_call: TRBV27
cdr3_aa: ASMTLGGKTYGYT

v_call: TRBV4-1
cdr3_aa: ASSYGQRNPNYGYT

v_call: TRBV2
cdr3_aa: ASSEQGNTIY

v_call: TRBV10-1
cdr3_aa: ASSADRGADTQY

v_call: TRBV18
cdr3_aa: ASSPPRGAEETQY

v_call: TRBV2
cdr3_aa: ASRGQGAGELF

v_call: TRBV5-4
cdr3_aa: ASSLNREQAF

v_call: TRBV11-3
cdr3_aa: ASSLGGTGGQETQY

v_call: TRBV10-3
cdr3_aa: AISESTEGYGYT

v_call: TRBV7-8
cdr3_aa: ASSQNLDRLNTEAF

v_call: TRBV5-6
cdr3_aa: ASSEGWFGANVLT

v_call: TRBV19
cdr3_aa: ASTWGGSGNTIY

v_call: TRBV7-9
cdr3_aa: ASSLAYLNYGYT

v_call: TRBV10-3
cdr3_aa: AISESRGARGYNEQF

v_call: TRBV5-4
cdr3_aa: ASSSLAGDTGELF